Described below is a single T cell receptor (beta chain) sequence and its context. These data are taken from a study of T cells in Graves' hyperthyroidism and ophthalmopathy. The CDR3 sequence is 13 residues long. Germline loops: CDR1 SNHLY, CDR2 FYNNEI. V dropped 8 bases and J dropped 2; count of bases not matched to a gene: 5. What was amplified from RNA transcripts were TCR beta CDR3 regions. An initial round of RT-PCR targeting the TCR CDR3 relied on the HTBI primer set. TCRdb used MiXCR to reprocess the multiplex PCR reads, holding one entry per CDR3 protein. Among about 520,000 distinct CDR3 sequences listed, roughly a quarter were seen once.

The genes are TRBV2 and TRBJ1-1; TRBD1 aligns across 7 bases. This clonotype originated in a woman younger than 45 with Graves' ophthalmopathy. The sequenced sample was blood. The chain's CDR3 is CASQGQPNTEAFF. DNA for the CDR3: TGTGCCAGCCAGGGACAGCCCAACACTGAAGCTTTCTTT.